This T cell receptor beta chain derives from a study of vaccination effects on CD4 cells after COVID-19. On the study more broadly: Post-vaccine specimens were collected at a median of 72 days following the second dose. General observations from the study: For convalescents, most of the spike-reactive clones seen post-vaccine were new vaccine-induced clones.

This CDR3 is 14 amino acids long. Germline V gene lookup returns CDR1 LNHDA and CDR2 SQIVND (reference sequence). Trimming cost V 1 base and J 5 bases, with 11 bases left between them. Antigen-specific CD4+ T cells were expanded with viral peptide pools in the ViraFEST assay before sequencing. Having been cultured for 9 to 11 days, the cells underwent CD4+ T cell isolation. The person's infection with SARS-CoV-2, confirmed by PCR, took place between March and December 2020. Every participant took two doses of the BNT162b2 or mRNA-1273 vaccine. The assay was immunoSEQ multiplex PCR, and TCRdb's table has in-frame clones only and misses some. Among fewer than 15,000 clones listed, roughly 66% were seen once. To note about this clone: Its antigen is not known.

Source: CD4+ T cells from PBMCs cultured with HCoV-NL63 spike peptides, taken after COVID-19 vaccination. This TCR came from a human donor who had a prior SARS-CoV-2 infection. The J gene is TRBJ1-2, the V gene TRBV19; D is ambiguous. The CDR3: CASSIGRDYYGYTF. As DNA, the CDR3 is TGTGCCAGTAGTATAGGTCGGGATTATTATGGCTACACCTTC.